Here is one T cell receptor beta chain with its context. Profiled with immunoSEQ multiplex PCR; TCRdb holds only in-frame clones, not every one. The sample lists 200,000 to 300,000 clones; roughly 80% were seen once. The length of the CDR3 is 13 residues. Germline V gene lookup returns CDR1 SEHNR and CDR2 FQNEAQ (reference sequence). V gave up 1 base and J gave up 12 bases, with 15 bases separating them. The data belong to a study of blood T cell repertoires in COVID-19. This sequence was found in a woman over 75 with acute or convalescent COVID-19. The chain links TRBV7-9 to TRBJ2-5, with a possible D match to TRBD2 (6 bases). Material for sequencing was peripheral blood. DNA of the CDR3: TGTGCCAGCAGCTTAGAAGGAGGGGCCAGAAAGTACTTC. Protein product: CASSLEGGARKYF. The full variable domain, in which reference TRBV7-9 and TRBJ2-5 provide the parts outside the CDR3, is DTGVSQNPRHKITKRGQNVTFRCDPISEHNRLYWYRQTLGQGPEFLTYFQNEAQLEKSRLLSDRFSAERPKGSFSTLEIQRTEQGDSAMYLCASSLEGGARKYFGPGTRLLVL.